This T cell receptor (beta chain) was captured in a study of cytomegalovirus exposure and HLA in healthy donors. Across the whole study: Samples from HLA-typed donors yielded about 86 million unique TCRs in an early data release.

There are 15 residues in the CDR3. Germline V gene lookup returns CDR1 MNHEY and CDR2 SMNVEV (reference sequence). The V end lost 4 bases, the J end lost 3 bases, and 15 bases lay between the germline ends. PCR was performed using 60 Vbeta and 13 Jbeta primers. The data were produced by immunoSEQ multiplex PCR, yet TCRdb's version contains in-frame clones alone and is incomplete. This sample's table reports around 140,000 clones. V gene TRBV27 combines with J gene TRBJ1-1; D gene unclear. What was sequenced was PBMCs. The TCR was taken from a man younger than 35 in good health and CMV-seronegative. CDR3 sequence: CASSYMAKADTEAFF. The CDR3 nucleotides are TGTGCCAGCAGTTATATGGCGAAGGCGGACACTGAAGCTTTCTTT.